This is a list of T cell receptor beta chains from one sample in a study of T cells in tumors after PD-1 blockade. Some clones are missing from TCRdb's copy, which holds only in-frame ones; the method was immunoSEQ multiplex PCR. The table has some 43,000 clones, roughly 80% seen once; the top ten hold just over 4%. This material consisted of PBMCs, taken before anti-PD-1 treatment. The source is a human donor with basal cell carcinoma. Each CDR3 is given with its conserved first and last residue. D genes are given only for firm matches. Not every row has a clone size; where given, it reads once, few, many or a size class.

>.|TRBJ1-5|TRBV6-5|few
TGTGCCAGCGATTCAGGGTTGAGCAATCAGCCCCAGCATTTT
CASDSGLSNQPQHF
>TRBD1|TRBJ2-2|TRBV7-9|.
TGTGCCAGCAGCGAGACAGGGGGCCCTTCGAACACCGGGGAGCTGTTTTTT
CASSETGGPSNTGELFF
>.|TRBJ1-3|TRBV6-5|.
TGTGCCAGCAGTTACTCTGCAAACTCTGGAAACACCATATATTTT
CASSYSANSGNTIYF
>.|TRBJ2-3|TRBV7-9|.
TGTGCCCCCTCAGCCGGAGATACGCAGTATTTT
CAPSAGDTQYF
>TRBD2|TRBJ2-7|TRBV10-3|.
TGTGCCATCAGGGATACTAGCGACGAGCAGTACTTC
CAIRDTSDEQYF
>.|TRBJ1-2|TRBV3-1/TRBV3-2|.
TGTGCCAGCAGCCAAGGGGGCCTCTATGGCTACACCTTC
CASSQGGLYGYTF
>TRBD1|TRBJ1-2|TRBV5-4|.
TGTGCCAGCAGCCGGATGACAGGGGTTGGGTATGGCTACACCTTC
CASSRMTGVGYGYTF
>.|TRBJ2-7|TRBV5-1|.
TGCGCCAGCAGCTTCGACAGCTCCTACGAGCAGTACTTC
CASSFDSSYEQYF
>.|TRBJ2-5|TRBV7-8|few
TGTGCCAGCAGCGTCATCGGGGCAGAAGAGACCCAGTACTTC
CASSVIGAEETQYF
>.|TRBJ1-3|TRBV10-3|few
TGTGCCATCATGTCGTTATATGGAAACACCATATATTTT
CAIMSLYGNTIYF
>TRBD1|TRBJ2-7|TRBV23-1|.
TGCGCCAGCAGTCACCCCCGGGACAGGGCCTACGAGCAGTACTTC
CASSHPRDRAYEQYF
>.|TRBJ2-2|TRBV9|.
TGTGCCAGCAGCGTAAGGCAGACCACGAACACCGGGGAGCTGTTTTTT
CASSVRQTTNTGELFF
>TRBD1|TRBJ1-1|TRBV10-3|.
TGTGCCATCAGTGGACAGGGATCGAACACTGAAGCTTTCTTT
CAISGQGSNTEAFF
>TRBD1|TRBJ2-7|TRBV27|.
TGTGCCAGCAGTTTAAGGGGGACAGGGGTCTACGAGCAGTACTTC
CASSLRGTGVYEQYF
>TRBD2|TRBJ2-1|TRBV7-2|once
TGTGCCAGCAGCTCCCTAATTACTAGCGGGGGGCCGGGTGAGCAGTTCTTC
CASSSLITSGGPGEQFF
>.|TRBJ1-1|TRBV7-2|.
TGTGCCAGCAGCTTATCTAAGAACACTGAAGCTTTCTTT
CASSLSKNTEAFF
>.|TRBJ2-1|TRBV5-1|.
TGCGCCAGCAGCTCCTCCTGGGTCGGTGAGCAGTTCTTC
CASSSSWVGEQFF
>TRBD2|TRBJ2-7|TRBV13|.
TGTGCCAGCAGCTTAGGCGCGCGGGGGGCAGTCTACGAGCAGTACTTC
CASSLGARGAVYEQYF
>.|TRBJ2-1|TRBV30|.
TGTGCCTGGAGTCACATGGCCTACAATGAGCAGTTCTTC
CAWSHMAYNEQFF
>.|TRBJ1-4|TRBV29-1|.
TGCAGCGCCGGGCACATTAATGAAAAACTGTTTTTT
CSAGHINEKLFF
>.|TRBJ2-1|TRBV9|.
TGTGCCAGCAGCGCCTCCAGGGCAATGGGTTACAATGAGCAGTTCTTC
CASSASRAMGYNEQFF
>.|TRBJ1-2|TRBV5-6|.
TGTGCCAGCAGCTTAGGACAGATCGGACCGTATGGCTACACCTTC
CASSLGQIGPYGYTF
>.|TRBJ1-1|TRBV5-1|.
TGCGCCAGCAGCTCAACACACACAGGGCTTTGGGGCACTGAAGCTTTCTTT
CASSSTHTGLWGTEAFF
>.|TRBJ1-5|TRBV2|.
TGTGCCAGCAGTGCGGTCGAGATTTATAGCAATCAGCCCCAGCATTTT
CASSAVEIYSNQPQHF
>.|TRBJ2-7|TRBV6-5|.
TGTGCCAGCAGCCAGTTCCCTCAGTACGAGCAGTACTTC
CASSQFPQYEQYF
>TRBD2|TRBJ2-5|TRBV12-3/TRBV12-4|.
TGTGCCAGCAGAACGGGGGGTAAAGAGACCCAGTACTTC
CASRTGGKETQYF
>.|TRBJ1-1|TRBV9|.
TGTGCCAGCAGCGGACAGACTACTGGCACTGAAGCTTTCTTT
CASSGQTTGTEAFF
>.|TRBJ2-7|TRBV28|.
TGTGCCAGCAGTTTACGGTCAGGCGGTTCCTACGAGCAGTACTTC
CASSLRSGGSYEQYF
>TRBD1|TRBJ2-6|TRBV5-8|.
TGTGCCAGCAGCTCCCCGTGGACAGGCGAGTCTGGGGCCAACGTCCTGACTTTC
CASSSPWTGESGANVLTF
>TRBD1|TRBJ2-6|TRBV19|.
TGTGCCAGTAGCCAGACAGGGTTAAGCTCTGGGGCCAACGTCCTGACTTTC
CASSQTGLSSGANVLTF
>TRBD1|TRBJ2-1|TRBV5-1|.
TGCGCCAGCAACCAACAGGGGTCTTATGAGCAGTTCTTC
CASNQQGSYEQFF
>TRBD1|TRBJ2-7|TRBV27|.
TGTGCCAGTTCCCTGGACAGGTTCTCCTACGAGCAGTACTTC
CASSLDRFSYEQYF
>TRBD2|TRBJ2-7|TRBV5-1|.
TGCGCCAGCAGAAAGACTAGCGGGTCCTACGAGCAGTACTTC
CASRKTSGSYEQYF
>.|TRBJ1-5|TRBV5-5|few
TGTGCCAGCAGCCACCTACCCAATCAGCCCCAGCATTTT
CASSHLPNQPQHF
>TRBD2|TRBJ2-1|TRBV9|.
TGTGCCAGCAGCGCACTACAGGGTCGCGGGGGGCCCTCCATCGATGAGCAGTTCTTC
CASSALQGRGGPSIDEQFF
>TRBD1|TRBJ1-1|TRBV18|.
TGTGCCAGCTCACCCCAGAGGGGGCGCGGAGCTGAAGCTTTCTTT
CASSPQRGRGAEAFF
>.|TRBJ1-1|TRBV29-1|.
TGCAGCGTTGAAACAGGGCAGGGAACTGAAGCTTTCTTT
CSVETGQGTEAFF
>.|TRBJ2-6|TRBV6-5|.
TGTGCCAGCTCCCAAACCTCTGGGGCCAACGTCCTGACTTTC
CASSQTSGANVLTF
>TRBD1|TRBJ1-5|TRBV6-2/TRBV6-3|few
TGTGCCAGCAGTTCCGGGACAGGGGGCTGGGGCAATCAGCCCCAGCATTTT
CASSSGTGGWGNQPQHF
>TRBD1|TRBJ1-3|TRBV5-6|.
TGTGCCAGCAGTCGGGACAGGGGCTCTGGAAACACCATATATTTT
CASSRDRGSGNTIYF
>.|TRBJ1-2|TRBV19|.
TGTGCCAGTGAAACAGCCAATTCCAACTATGGCTACACCTTC
CASETANSNYGYTF
>.|TRBJ1-1|TRBV15|.
TGTGCCACCAGCCCCAGGGGAATTGGCACTGAAGCTTTCTTT
CATSPRGIGTEAFF
>.|TRBJ1-1|TRBV6-5|.
TGTGCCAGCAGTTTCGGATGGAACACTGAAGCTTTCTTT
CASSFGWNTEAFF
>.|TRBJ2-7|TRBV7-9|.
TGTGCCAGCAGCTTAGGGGCAGGGTTGGCCCACGAGCAGTACTTC
CASSLGAGLAHEQYF
>.|TRBJ2-2|TRBV5-1|.
TGCGCCAGCATGTTACTGACCGGCGGGGAGCTGTTTTTT
CASMLLTGGELFF
>.|TRBJ2-3|TRBV27|once
TGTGCCAGCAGTTTCGGGCCAACTAGCACAGATACGCAGTATTTT
CASSFGPTSTDTQYF
>.|TRBJ1-3|TRBV6-5|.
TGTGCCACACAGACAGGAGCCTCTGGAAACACCATATATTTT
CATQTGASGNTIYF
>.|TRBJ1-2|TRBV2|.
TGTGCCAGCAGCCACCCATCCCGGGGCTACACCTTC
CASSHPSRGYTF
>TRBD1|TRBJ1-1|TRBV4-2|.
TGTGCCAGCAGCCAAGATTCAGGGGGCACTGAAGCTTTCTTT
CASSQDSGGTEAFF
>.|TRBJ2-7|TRBV5-1|few
TGCGCCAGCAGCTTGTGGGGGTCCGGGGGCGATACCTACGAGCAGTACTTC
CASSLWGSGGDTYEQYF
>.|TRBJ1-1|TRBV7-9|.
TGTGCCAGCATGAGGGGCCCCTTAGGGACTGAAGCTTTCTTT
CASMRGPLGTEAFF
>.|TRBJ2-5|TRBV15|.
TGTGCCACCAGCAGGCAGGGTGGAGTCCAAGAGACCCAGTACTTC
CATSRQGGVQETQYF
>.|TRBJ2-1|TRBV7-8|few
TGTGCCAGCAGCTTAGTTCGTGGGGTAGGGTACAATGAGCAGTTCTTC
CASSLVRGVGYNEQFF
>TRBD2|TRBJ2-5|TRBV5-4|few
TGTGCCAGCAGCTTGGAGGGAGCGGGGGAGTTAGAGACCCAGTACTTC
CASSLEGAGELETQYF